What follows are 21 T cell receptor beta chains derived from one specimen sequenced in a study of cytomegalovirus exposure and HLA in healthy donors. Assay used: immunoSEQ multiplex PCR; TCRdb lists only in-frame clones, some missing. The sample has around 130,000 clones; more than 75% are singletons. The sequencing sample was made of PBMCs. The receptors originated from a woman aged 25-40 years in good health and CMV-seronegative.

CDR3 region: CATSYIYGYTF. CDR3 coding DNA: TGTGCCACCAGCTATATCTATGGCTACACCTTC. The chain carries TRBV15 and TRBJ1-2; D uncertain. Germline CDR1 reads LNHNV; CDR2 reads YYDKDF (reference sequence). The ends were cut back, 5 bases at V and 4 bases at J, with 5 bases in the middle. This CDR3 has 11 amino acids.

This clone has more than one count but fewer than ten. This chain connects TRBV28 to TRBJ2-7, with 7 bases identical to TRBD1. Germline V gene data show CDR1 as MDHEN and CDR2 as SYDVKM. The CDR3 contains 15 residues. V was pared by 3 bases and J by 2 bases, with 7 bases of the junction left unmatched. This chain's CDR3 is CASSFQQGLTYEQYF. DNA of the CDR3: TGTGCCAGCAGTTTCCAACAGGGGCTTACCTACGAGCAGTACTTC.

V gene TRBV10-2 combines with J gene TRBJ1-1; D call uncertain. CDR1 and CDR2 from the germline V gene are WSHSY and SAAADI. The CDR3 runs 11 residues. Trimming shortened V by 2 bases and J by 10 bases, and 8 bases separated the two germline ends. The CDR3 here is CASSEREGAFF. The CDR3, as DNA: TGCGCCAGCAGTGAGCGGGAGGGAGCTTTCTTT.

The V call is TRBV28, the J call TRBJ2-7, with D unresolved. The CDR3 contains 16 residues. The V and J ends lost 5 bases and 0 bases respectively, with 17 bases between them. Per the germline V gene, CDR1 is MDHEN and CDR2 is SYDVKM. The CDR3 DNA reads TGTGCCAGCAGTCTACACGGGTCGGGTCCCTCCTACGAGCAGTACTTC. It codes for CASSLHGSGPSYEQYF.

The chain has TRBV5-4 and TRBJ2-1; D gene uncertain. The CDR3 sequence is 12 residues long. From germline, CDR1 is SGHNT and CDR2 YYREEE (reference sequence). V was trimmed by 0 bases and J by 10 bases, leaving 8 bases between them. The chain's CDR3 is CASSLGALEQFF. The DNA of the CDR3 is TGTGCCAGCAGCTTGGGGGCGTTGGAGCAGTTCTTC.

The V call is TRBV28, the J call TRBJ1-1; no clear D gene. The CDR3 has 14 residues. The germline V and J ends were trimmed by 4 bases and 4 bases, with 13 bases remaining between them. Germline V lookup: CDR1 MDHEN, CDR2 SYDVKM. CDR3 residues: CASSSLTRGTEAFF. CDR3 nucleotides: TGTGCCAGCAGTTCCCTGACTCGGGGCACTGAAGCTTTCTTT.

This chain uses TRBV7-9 with TRBJ2-3; TRBD2 matches 13 bases. The trim removed 5 bases at V and 5 bases at J, leaving 7 bases unmatched. The germline gives CDR1 SEHNR, CDR2 FQNEAQ (reference sequence). This CDR3 is built from 16 residues. CDR3: CASSHTSGGVGDTQYF. In DNA form, the CDR3 reads TGTGCCAGCAGCCACACTAGCGGGGGGGTTGGAGATACGCAGTATTTT.

The chain carries TRBV5-1 and TRBJ1-5; D may be TRBD1 (6 bases). This CDR3 is built from 14 residues. V was clipped by 4 bases and J by 6 bases, with 14 bases between them. Looked up from germline, CDR1 is SGHRS and CDR2 is YFSETQ. This CDR3 is CASSPGGASQPQHF. As DNA, the CDR3 is TGCGCCAGCAGCCCTGGGGGGGCGAGTCAGCCCCAGCATTTT. The full variable domain, with the rest looked up from reference TRBV5-1 and TRBJ1-5, is KAGVTQTPRYLIKTRGQQVTLSCSPISGHRSVSWYQQTPGQGLQFLFEYFSETQRNKGNFPGRFSGRQFSNSRSEMNVSTLELGDSALYLCASSPGGASQPQHFGDGTRLSIL.

V and J are TRBV7-2 and TRBJ2-2; 10 nucleotides agree with TRBD2. CDR1 is SGHTA, CDR2 FQGNSA, per germline. The junction had 6 bases not matched to a gene; V was cut back by 2 bases and J by 0 bases. This CDR3 is 18 amino acids long. The CDR3 DNA sequence: TGTGCCAGCAGCTTAAGGTTACTAGCGGGGTCGAACACCGGGGAGCTGTTTTTT. Its translation: CASSLRLLAGSNTGELFF.

The chain is built from TRBV2 and TRBJ1-2; D is possibly TRBD1 (6 bases). The CDR3 contains 15 residues. V gave up 8 bases and J gave up 3 bases, with 19 bases separating them. CDR1 and CDR2 from the germline V gene are SNHLY and FYNNEI. This chain's CDR3 is CASPLSGRQDYGYTF. The DNA of the CDR3 is TGTGCCAGCCCCCTATCGGGACGACAGGACTATGGCTACACCTTC.

V and J are TRBV9 and TRBJ2-6, with 9 bases aligning to TRBD1. CDR3 size: 18 residues. Germline trimming cut 4 bases from V and 1 base from J; bases unmatched to any gene: 9. Germline CDR1 and CDR2: SGDLS and YYNGEE. Here the CDR3 reads CASSLGQGGPSGANVLTF. The CDR3 bases are TGTGCCAGCAGCCTGGGACAGGGTGGTCCATCTGGGGCCAACGTCCTGACTTTC.

This sequence joins TRBV7-3 and TRBJ2-3; 10 nucleotides line up with TRBD2. The trim removed 6 bases at V and 0 bases at J, leaving 3 bases unmatched. Germline loops: CDR1 SGHTA, CDR2 FQGTGA. The CDR3 is 15 amino acids. Here the CDR3 reads CASSSSGGSTDTQYF. CDR3 nucleotide sequence: TGTGCCAGCAGTTCTAGCGGGGGAAGCACAGATACGCAGTATTTT.

This chain uses TRBV14 with TRBJ2-7, with D possibly TRBD1 on 5 matching bases. Germline V gene sequence: CDR1 SGHDN, CDR2 FVKESK. The V gene lost 2 bases and the J gene lost 4 bases, with 12 bases spanning the gap. The CDR3 is made up of 14 amino acids. CDR3 protein: CASSQLRQPYEQYF. For the CDR3, the DNA is TGTGCCAGCAGCCAACTTCGACAGCCATACGAGCAGTACTTC.

The chain joins TRBV20-1 to TRBJ1-1, with D possibly TRBD1 on 6 matching bases. Trimming shortened V by 3 bases and J by 6 bases, and 8 bases separated the two germline ends. CDR1 and CDR2 (germline): DFQATT, SNEGSKA (reference sequence). CDR3 length: 11 residues. The chain's CDR3 is CSASRTAEAFF. The CDR3 DNA follows: TGCAGTGCTAGCCGGACAGCTGAAGCTTTCTTT.

J is TRBJ2-2 and V is TRBV11-3; 8 nucleotides align to TRBD1. V shed 4 bases and J 3 bases; nucleotides not matched to a gene: 7. Germline CDR1 SGHNT, CDR2 YENEEA. The CDR3 length is 16 residues. CDR3 in amino acids: CASSSMTGVDTGELFF. In DNA, the CDR3 is TGTGCCAGCAGCTCGATGACAGGGGTTGACACCGGGGAGCTGTTTTTT.

The V gene is TRBV18, the J gene TRBJ1-4; a possible D gene is TRBD1 (6 bases). The CDR3 spans 14 residues. Germline V gene sequence: CDR1 KGHSH, CDR2 LQKENI. V was trimmed by 5 bases and J by 7 bases, leaving 14 bases between them. CDR3 nucleotides: TGTGCCAGCTCAGATCCAAGGGGGAGTGAAAAACTGTTTTTT. Protein: CASSDPRGSEKLFF.

The V and J genes are TRBV14 and TRBJ2-4; 9 nucleotides line up with TRBD1. This CDR3 has 12 residues. The trim removed 6 bases at V and 8 bases at J, leaving 2 bases unmatched. Germline-derived CDR1 and CDR2 are SGHDN and FVKESK. The CDR3 is CASRGQGYIQYF. The CDR3 coding sequence is TGTGCCAGCAGGGGACAGGGCTACATTCAGTACTTC. Full variable domain (remainder filled in from reference TRBV14 and TRBJ2-4): EAGVTQFPSHSVIEKGQTVTLRCDPISGHDNLYWYRRVMGKEIKFLLHFVKESKQDESGMPNNRFLAERTGGTYSTLKVQPAELEDSGVYFCASRGQGYIQYFGAGTRLSVL.

The chain is built from TRBV5-4 and TRBJ1-2; 7 nucleotides match TRBD1. The V gene end was trimmed by 3 bases and the J gene end by 4 bases; junction bases not matched to a gene: 6. The CDR3 contains 14 residues. CDR1 and CDR2 from the germline V gene are SGHNT and YYREEE (reference sequence). CDR3 loop: CASSYRDSPYGYTF. CDR3 nucleotide sequence: TGTGCCAGCAGCTACCGGGACAGCCCCTATGGCTACACCTTC.

The chain uses TRBV19 and TRBJ1-2; 8 nucleotides agree with TRBD1. The V gene's germline CDR1 is LNHDA and CDR2 SQIVND (reference sequence). J gave up 1 base and V 5 bases, and 9 bases lay outside the gene matches. CDR3 length: 16 residues. Here the CDR3 DNA reads TGTGCCAGTAGTGCCCGACAGGGGCGTGTTAACTATGGCTACACCTTC. Protein product: CASSARQGRVNYGYTF.

This sequence joins TRBV27 and TRBJ1-2; D perhaps matches TRBD1 (5 bases). The CDR3 loop spans 15 amino acids. V lost 0 bases and J 10 bases, leaving 18 bases between the germline ends. Germline-derived CDR1 and CDR2 are MNHEY and SMNVEV (reference sequence). CDR3 sequence: CASSLSPGRTRYYTF. DNA for the CDR3: TGTGCCAGCAGTTTATCGCCAGGGCGGACACGGTACTACACCTTC.

CDR3 in DNA: TGTGCCAGCGGAACGGGGACAGTAGATCAGCCCCAGCATTTT. This codes for CASGTGTVDQPQHF. This chain uses TRBV7-8 with TRBJ1-5, with TRBD1 matching over 7 bases. The CDR3 totals 14 residues. V dropped 8 bases and J dropped 5; count of bases not matched to a gene: 9. Germline V gene sequence: CDR1 SGHVS, CDR2 FQNEAQ.